Detailed here is one T cell receptor (beta chain). V shed 0 bases and J shed 4 bases, with 15 bases lying between them. Per the germline V gene, CDR1 is SGDLS and CDR2 is YYNGEE. The CDR3 is 16 amino acids. This sample was included in a study of Ad26.COV2.S vaccination and SARS-CoV-2 variants. As to treatment: 15 to 20 received Ad26.COV2.S at low or high dose, single or two shots; roughly five received placebo; per-sample allocation not given. Sampling was done on day 63 after the first vaccine or placebo injection. Sequencing used immunoSEQ multiplex PCR; TCRdb keeps in-frame clones, though not all of them. The repertoire includes about 480,000 clones, around nine tenths of them detected once, and 9.5% to 15% sits in the top ten.

The sequence was obtained from a person between 18 and 65 years old who received the Ad26.COV2.S COVID-19 vaccine or a placebo. The rearrangement joins TRBV9 to TRBJ2-3; D remains ambiguous. This specimen was peripheral blood, taken in a trial of Ad26.COV2.S vaccine versus placebo. DNA of the CDR3: TGTGCCAGCAGCGTAGGCACAAACCTGGGCGCAGATACGCAGTATTTT. This encodes CASSVGTNLGADTQYF.